This T cell receptor (beta chain) was identified in a study of chemoradiotherapy in HPV16-positive cancers. Regarding the study as a whole: Candidate HPV-specific clones and E7-related TCR motifs grew in tumor during treatment. For HPV16-positive patients, expanding HPV-responsive T cells associated with longer recurrence-free survival.

The CDR3 has 15 residues. The germline V and J ends were trimmed by 4 bases and 8 bases, with 17 bases remaining between them. Germline CDR1 and CDR2: MGHRA and YSYEKL. As for this clone: Antigen: not known.

Produced via immunoSEQ multiplex PCR; TCRdb's table is partial and in-frame only. Here the sample spans around 29,000 clones, over 90% being singletons. This TCR was sampled from a human donor with HPV-associated anogenital cancer. Material: blood, obtained from a patient who underwent chemoradiotherapy. This sequence joins TRBV4-1 and TRBJ1-4; TRBD1 might be the D (5 bases). CDR3 sequence: CASSLLAGGNEKLFF. Here the CDR3 DNA reads TGCGCCAGCAGCCTCCTAGCCGGGGGGAACGAAAAACTGTTTTTT.